The text below deals with one T cell receptor (beta chain). Each CDR3 protein gets one entry after TCRdb re-called the RT-PCR reads with MiXCR. The data show about 200,000 distinct CDR3 sequences, around 40% seen once. This record comes from a study of patients and donors after allogeneic stem cell transplantation. Germline V gene lookup returns CDR1 LGHNA and CDR2 YNFKEQ. The CDR3 covers 15 residues. The V end lost 0 bases, the J end lost 1 base, and 7 bases lay between the germline ends. This clonotype originated in a human donor who was either an allogeneic HSCT recipient or a stem cell or donor lymphocyte infusion donor (not recorded which). It is not recorded whose cells these are; they may come from a transplant donor. The gene calls are TRBV4-2 and TRBJ1-5; no reliable D call. Sequencing was performed on blood, either unsorted or a sorted T cell fraction (not recorded which). CDR3 protein: CASSQEEASNQPQHF. The CDR3 DNA reads TGTGCCAGCAGCCAAGAGGAAGCGAGCAATCAGCCCCAGCATTTT.